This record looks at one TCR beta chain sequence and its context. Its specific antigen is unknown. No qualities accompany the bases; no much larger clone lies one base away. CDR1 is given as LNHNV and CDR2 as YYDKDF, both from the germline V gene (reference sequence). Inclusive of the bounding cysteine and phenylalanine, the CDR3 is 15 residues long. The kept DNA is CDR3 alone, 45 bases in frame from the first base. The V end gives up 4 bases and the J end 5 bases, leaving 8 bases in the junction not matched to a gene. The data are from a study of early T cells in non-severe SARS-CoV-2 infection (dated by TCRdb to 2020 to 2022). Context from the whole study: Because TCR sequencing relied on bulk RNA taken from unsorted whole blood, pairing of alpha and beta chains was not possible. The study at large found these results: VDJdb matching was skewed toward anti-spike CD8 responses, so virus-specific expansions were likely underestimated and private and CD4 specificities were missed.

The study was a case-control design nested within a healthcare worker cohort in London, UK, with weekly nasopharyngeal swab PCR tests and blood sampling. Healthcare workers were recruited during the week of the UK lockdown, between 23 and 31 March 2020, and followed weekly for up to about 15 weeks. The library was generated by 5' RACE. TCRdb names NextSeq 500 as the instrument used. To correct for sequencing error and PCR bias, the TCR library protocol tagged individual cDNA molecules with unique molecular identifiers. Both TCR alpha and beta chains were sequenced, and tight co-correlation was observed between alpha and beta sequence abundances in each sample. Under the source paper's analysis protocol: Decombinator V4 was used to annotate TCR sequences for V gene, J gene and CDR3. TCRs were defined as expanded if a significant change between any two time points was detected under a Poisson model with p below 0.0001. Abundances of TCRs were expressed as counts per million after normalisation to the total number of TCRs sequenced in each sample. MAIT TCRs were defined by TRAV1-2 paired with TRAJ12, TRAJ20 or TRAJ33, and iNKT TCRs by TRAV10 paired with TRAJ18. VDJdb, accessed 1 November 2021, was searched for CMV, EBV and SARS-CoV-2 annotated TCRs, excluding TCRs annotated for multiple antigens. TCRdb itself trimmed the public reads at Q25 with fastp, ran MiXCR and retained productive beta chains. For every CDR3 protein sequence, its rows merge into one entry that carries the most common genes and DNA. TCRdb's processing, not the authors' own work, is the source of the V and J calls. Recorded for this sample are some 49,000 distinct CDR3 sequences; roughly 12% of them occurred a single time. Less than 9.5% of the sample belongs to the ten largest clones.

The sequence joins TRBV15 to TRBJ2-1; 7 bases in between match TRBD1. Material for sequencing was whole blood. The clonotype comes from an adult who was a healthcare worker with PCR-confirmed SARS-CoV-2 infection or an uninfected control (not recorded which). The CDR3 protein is CATSTRQGNNNEQFF. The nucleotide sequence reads TGTGCCACCAGCACCAGACAGGGCAACAACAATGAGCAGTTCTTC.